One TCR beta chain is described in this entry. This clonotype was seen at least ten times. It lacks a known antigen. Base qualities are not at hand, and no much larger clone is one base apart. The sample originates from a study of molecular identifiers for immune sequencing clone quantification (dated by TCRdb to 2016 to 2019). For the study in its entirety: For a replicate experiment, RNA from approximately 20,000 or 100,000 naive CD8 T cells was divided into five aliquots, and four of the five aliquots were sequenced. This methods study used CD8 T cells to benchmark TCR RNA copy counting and molecular-identifier clustering-based TCR repertoire sequencing (MIDCIRS). What the work shows at the level of the full study, not this receptor alone: Modeling gave roughly 2.9 recovered TCR RNA copies per cell versus approximately 9 by digital PCR, implying 25% to 30% capture efficiency. When barcode sub-clustering was left out, chimeric consensus sequences inflated TCR diversity, with chimeras reaching as high as 47%. Identical TCR molecules sharing a barcode could cause highly expanded clone sizes to be underestimated. In CMV-specific effector cells, clones with more than 20 RNA copies contained over 99% of molecules, whereas in naive cells such clones contained under 1% of molecules. Spiked-in Jurkat TCR RNA equivalent to a single cell was reported to be detectable even among over 800,000 naive CD8 T cells. The naive libraries included spiked-in Jurkat TCR RNA (fewer than 11 copies' worth), and this Jurkat TCR RNA is not part of the donor repertoire.

The receptor library was made with PCR. Instrument on record: NextSeq 500. Bulk TCR libraries were prepared as previously described, using TCR primers listed in Table S5. The Qiagen AllPrep DNA/RNA kit was used to purify total RNA. Reads from multiple sequencing runs of the same library were pooled before analysis. Under the source paper's analysis protocol: Reads were retained only if an exact TCR constant sequence was present, and the retained reads were trimmed to 150 nt and grouped according to their 12-nt molecular barcodes. Within each barcode group, reads were sub-clustered at a 15% Levenshtein threshold, and quality-weighted consensus sequences were built per RNA molecule. Non-functional sequences were removed, as were lower-count sequences one edit away from another. Barcode sub-clusters with fewer than 20% of the maximum read count were removed, based on fitting two negative binomial distributions. The raw public reads went through TCRdb reprocessing: fastp at Q25, MiXCR clone calling, in-frame beta chains kept. CDR3 protein duplicates are merged, each entry listing the most common genes and DNA. None of the V and J calls come from the authors' own analysis; TCRdb made them. The sample table contains under 800,000 distinct CDR3 sequences; only one count was recorded for less than 30% of them. The top ten hold approximately 0.75% of the sample.

Libraries of naive CD8 T cells were built from about 19,000 to 1,100,000 sorted cells, with 10%, 30% or 50% of the purified RNA used. Naive CD8 T cells were FACS-sorted as CD8+CD4-CCR7+CD45RA+ on a BD FACSAria II into RLT Plus buffer. To test detection sensitivity, Jurkat RNA equal to some 11 TCR copies was added to samples of about 20,000-1,100,000 naive CD8 T cells. CD8 T cells were enriched with RosetteSep CD8+ T Cell Enrichment Cocktail and Ficoll-Paque, followed by ACK red cell lysis. The CDR3 has 15 amino acids, counting the end cysteine and phenylalanine. The retained sequence is limited to the CDR3, 45 bases, with the frame set at the first base. V and J are truncated by 3 bases and 4 bases respectively, leaving an intervening sequence of 16 bases. The CDR1 and CDR2 encoded by the germline V gene are SGDLS and YYNGEE.

This receptor was taken from a human donor in good health. Some libraries in this study had Jurkat cell RNA spiked in. This chain joins TRBV9 to TRBJ1-1; the D gene is unclear. Sequences were obtained from naive CD8+ T cells from blood, with Jurkat cell RNA spiked in. The cell subset or site label for this specimen denotes: FACS-sorted CD8+CD4-CCR7+CD45RA+ naive T cells. At the DNA level, the sequence is TGTGCCAGCAGCGCACTCCCCAGCTGGGGCACTGAAGCTTTCTTT. Its protein reads: CASSALPSWGTEAFF.